The rows below give T cell receptor beta chains drawn from one sample of a study of blood T cell repertoires in COVID-19. The table came from immunoSEQ multiplex PCR; TCRdb's copy has only in-frame clones and leaves some out. Among about 250,000 clones listed, 80% to 95% were seen once. Source material: PBMCs or T cells enriched from blood (not recorded which). These receptors were taken from a woman under 30 who had recovered from COVID-19. Each CDR3 is given with its conserved first and last residue. The D gene is left open where the match is weak. The size of a clone is reported for some rows only, either as once, few or many, or as a class for expanded clones.

j_call d_call v_call clone_size cdr3_nt cdr3_aa
TRBJ1-4 . TRBV5-1 . TGCGCCAGCAGGGCGGGGGACGGAGAACCACCGTTGAGTTTT CASRAGDGEPPLSF
TRBJ1-2 . TRBV4-2 . TGTGCCAGCAGCCAAGATTTGGAGGGTCGCGGAGGCTACACCTTC CASSQDLEGRGGYTF
TRBJ1-2 TRBD1 TRBV18 . TGTGCCAGCTCACGATCATGGGGGACAGGGGGCAACTATGGCTACACCTTC CASSRSWGTGGNYGYTF
TRBJ1-1 . TRBV11-2 . TGTGCCAGCAGCCAGGTCTGGAAAATGGAGAACACTGAAGCTTTCTTT CASSQVWKMENTEAFF
TRBJ2-7 TRBD1 TRBV24-1 . TGTGCCACCAGTGATTCCCCCGGGACAGGGAGATCGGAAGGCTCCTACGAGCAGTACTTC CATSDSPGTGRSEGSYEQYF
TRBJ1-2 . TRBV2 . TGTGCCAGTAGCCCAAGTCGATCAACTAACTATGGCTACACCTTC CASSPSRSTNYGYTF
TRBJ2-3 . TRBV15 . TGTGCCACCAGCAGAGGTTTTAGCGGAGCAGATACGCAGTATTTT CATSRGFSGADTQYF
TRBJ2-5 . TRBV28 . TGTGCCAGCAGTTTAGAGAATGGGGGCGCGGAGACCCAGTACTTC CASSLENGGAETQYF
TRBJ2-1 TRBD2 TRBV29-1 . TGCAGCGTCCCCCCGGCGGGAGGGGCCTACAATGAGCAGTTCTTC CSVPPAGGAYNEQFF
TRBJ2-5 . TRBV7-8 . TGTGCCAGCAGCTTAGTAGGGGTTCAAGAGACCCAGTACTTC CASSLVGVQETQYF
TRBJ2-5 . TRBV12-3/TRBV12-4 . TGTGCCAGCAGTTCAGGCGGGGCGGAGACCCAGTACTTC CASSSGGAETQYF
TRBJ2-1 . TRBV6-5 . TGTGCCAGCAGTAAGGACTCCGACCGGGAGCAGTTCTTC CASSKDSDREQFF
TRBJ1-2 . TRBV3-1/TRBV3-2 once TGTGCCAGCAGCCCGCGGTTATCTGGAGGCTACACCTTC CASSPRLSGGYTF
TRBJ2-3 TRBD1 TRBV5-1 . TGCGCCAGCAGCTTGGTAGACAGGGCGGAAGATACGCAGTATTTT CASSLVDRAEDTQYF
TRBJ2-5 TRBD1 TRBV7-2 . TGTGCCAGCAGCTTGACCGGGACAGACCAAGAGACCCAGTACTTC CASSLTGTDQETQYF
TRBJ2-1 . TRBV29-1 . TGCAGCGTTGAAGATCCTGACCGGAGGGCCTACAATGAGCAGTTCTTC CSVEDPDRRAYNEQFF
TRBJ1-1 . TRBV1 . TGCACCAGCAGCCTGTGGACAGGACTTTTGAACACTGAAGCTTTCTTT CTSSLWTGLLNTEAFF
TRBJ1-6 . TRBV6-5 . TGTGCCAGCACGGGGGAAAGCTCCTATAATTCACCCCTCCACTTT CASTGESSYNSPLHF
TRBJ1-6 . TRBV27 . TGTGCCAGCTGGTCTTGGGGGGACAATTCACCCCTCCACTTT CASWSWGDNSPLHF
TRBJ1-4 TRBD1 TRBV5-8 . TGTGCCAGCAGCTCGACAGGGTTTAATGAAAAACTGTTTTTT CASSSTGFNEKLFF
TRBJ1-1 . TRBV7-8 few TGTGCCAGCAGCTTCGGTAGTCTCGGGAGGGACACTGAAGCTTTCTTT CASSFGSLGRDTEAFF
TRBJ2-7 . TRBV24-1 . TGTGCCACCAGTGATAAGAAGCTCCCCACCTACGAGCAGTACTTC CATSDKKLPTYEQYF
TRBJ2-5 . TRBV2 once TGTGCCAGCAGTGTCGACAGGAGCCAAGAGACCCAGTACTTC CASSVDRSQETQYF
TRBJ2-7 TRBD2 TRBV18 . TGTGCCAGCTCACCTACCGGGACTAGCGCCGAGCAGTACTTC CASSPTGTSAEQYF
TRBJ2-1 . TRBV29-1 . TGCAGCGCGCGGGTGGCGGCGTCCTACAATGAGCAGTTCTTC CSARVAASYNEQFF
TRBJ2-1 . TRBV14 . TGTGCCAGCAGCCAAGGAGGAGGGGTTAATGAGCAGTTCTTC CASSQGGGVNEQFF
TRBJ2-3 TRBD2 TRBV5-1 . TGCGCCAGCAGCTTGTTTCCAGCGGGAAACACAGATACGCAGTATTTT CASSLFPAGNTDTQYF
TRBJ1-2 . TRBV5-6 . TGTGCCAGCAGCTCGCCCGGGAGAGCCTATGGCTACACCTTC CASSSPGRAYGYTF
TRBJ2-1 TRBD2 TRBV28 . TGTGCCAGTCCTGGGCTAGCGGAACCGCCCGAAAGAGTCTTC CASPGLAEPPERVF
TRBJ1-2 TRBD1 TRBV27 . TGTGCCAGCAGACATGGACAGGGGAACTATGGCTACACCTTC CASRHGQGNYGYTF
TRBJ1-4 TRBD1 TRBV4-2 . TGTGCCAGCAGCCAGGGGACAGATGCAACTAATGAAAAACTGTTTTTT CASSQGTDATNEKLFF
TRBJ2-7 . TRBV28 . TGTGCCAGCAGTTTAACAGCCCCCTACGAGCAGTACTTC CASSLTAPYEQYF
TRBJ2-5 TRBD2 TRBV27 once TGTGCCAGCACCGACCCAGGGAGGGGGACCCAGTACTTC CASTDPGRGTQYF
TRBJ2-7 . TRBV18 . TGTGCCAGCTCACCCGGGTCCGAACGGGGTGTGCAGTACTTC CASSPGSERGVQYF
TRBJ2-2 . TRBV5-1 . TGCGCCAGCAGCCGGGAGGGGGCTACCGGGGAGCTGTTTTTT CASSREGATGELFF
TRBJ1-2 . TRBV27 . TGTGCCAGCAGTTTTCGTCCCTCCTCCTATGGCTACACCTTC CASSFRPSSYGYTF
TRBJ2-7 . TRBV27 . TGTGCCAGCAGTTTAGGGCAGGGGAGACTCTACGAGCAGTACTTC CASSLGQGRLYEQYF
TRBJ1-2 TRBD1 TRBV3-1/TRBV3-2 . TGTGCCAGCAGCCAAAGGGACAGAGTCTATGGCTACACCTTC CASSQRDRVYGYTF
TRBJ2-3 TRBD2 TRBV4-2 once TGTGCCAGCAGCCCCTCCCACGGGGGGGCCGCGGATACGCAGTATTTT CASSPSHGGAADTQYF
TRBJ1-2 . TRBV6-5 few TGTGCCAGCAGTTTAGGCCCCAGGGGTTGGAACTATGGCTACACCTTC CASSLGPRGWNYGYTF
TRBJ2-7 . TRBV18 . TGTGCCAGCTCACCAACCGGGGTCTCTCTATACGAGCAGTACTTC CASSPTGVSLYEQYF